Below are 3 T cell receptor beta chains sequenced from a single sample in a study of cytomegalovirus exposure and HLA in healthy donors. The study ran its PCR with 60 Vbeta and 13 Jbeta primers. TCRdb keeps only in-frame clones here, not all; method: immunoSEQ multiplex PCR. The data show approximately 150,000 clones, roughly a tenth seen once. Source material: PBMCs. These receptors were obtained from a male donor in good health and CMV-seronegative.

This rearrangement joins TRBV4-3 to TRBJ1-3; D remains ambiguous. There are 15 residues in the CDR3. Germline CDR1 and CDR2: LGHNA and YSLEER. V was clipped by 1 base and J by 7 bases, with 14 bases between them. The CDR3 DNA reads TGCGCCAGCAGCCAAGCGCGCTGGGCGGGGAACACCATATATTTT. Residues: CASSQARWAGNTIYF.

There are a few counts of this clone. The same CDR3 arises from other DNA sequences in this sample as well. This chain joins TRBV7-2 and TRBJ2-7, with D possibly TRBD1 on 5 matching bases. From germline, CDR1 is SGHTA and CDR2 FQGNSA. CDR3 length equals 14 residues. V was shortened by 3 bases and J by 3 bases, with 12 bases between the two germline ends. The CDR3: CASSLEQGGYEQYF. CDR3 DNA sequence: TGTGCCAGCAGCTTGGAGCAGGGTGGCTACGAGCAGTACTTC.

V gene TRBV4-1 combines with J gene TRBJ1-5; TRBD1 is a possible D gene (6 bases). The V gene's germline CDR1 is MGHRA and CDR2 YSYEKL. V shed 1 base and J shed 6 bases, with 16 bases lying between them. This CDR3 spans 16 amino acids. CDR3 amino acids: CASSQAPNRDRQPQHF. CDR3 in DNA: TGCGCCAGCAGCCAAGCGCCGAACAGGGATCGTCAGCCCCAGCATTTT.